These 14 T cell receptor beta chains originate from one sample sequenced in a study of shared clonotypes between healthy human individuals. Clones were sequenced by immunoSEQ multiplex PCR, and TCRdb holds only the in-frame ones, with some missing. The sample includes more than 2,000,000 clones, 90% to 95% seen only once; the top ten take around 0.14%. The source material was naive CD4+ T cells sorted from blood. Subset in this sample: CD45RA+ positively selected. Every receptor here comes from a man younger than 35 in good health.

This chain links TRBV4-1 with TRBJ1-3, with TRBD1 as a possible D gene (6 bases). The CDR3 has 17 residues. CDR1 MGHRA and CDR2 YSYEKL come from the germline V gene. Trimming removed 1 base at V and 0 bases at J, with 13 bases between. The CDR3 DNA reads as TGCGCCAGCAGCCAAGTTGCGGGGGGCCTCTCTGGAAACACCATATATTTT. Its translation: CASSQVAGGLSGNTIYF.

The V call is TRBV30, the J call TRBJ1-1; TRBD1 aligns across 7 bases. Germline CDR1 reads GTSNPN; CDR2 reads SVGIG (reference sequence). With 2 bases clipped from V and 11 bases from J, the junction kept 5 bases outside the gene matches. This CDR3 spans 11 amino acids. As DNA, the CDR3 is TGTGCCTGGAGTACAGGGGTCGGGGCTTTCTTT. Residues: CAWSTGVGAFF.

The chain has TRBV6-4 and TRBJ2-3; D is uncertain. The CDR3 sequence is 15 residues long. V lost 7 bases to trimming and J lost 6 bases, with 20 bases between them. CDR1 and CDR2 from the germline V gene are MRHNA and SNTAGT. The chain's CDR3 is CASTRLASEWDTQYF. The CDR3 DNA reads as TGTGCCAGCACCAGACTGGCCAGCGAGTGGGATACGCAGTATTTT.

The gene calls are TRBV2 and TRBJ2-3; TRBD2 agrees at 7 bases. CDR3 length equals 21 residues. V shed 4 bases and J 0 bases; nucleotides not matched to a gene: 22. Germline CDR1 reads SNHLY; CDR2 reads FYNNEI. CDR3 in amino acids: CASSGRGPLGGRWESTDTQYF. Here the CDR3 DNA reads TGTGCCAGCAGTGGAAGGGGCCCTCTGGGCGGGAGATGGGAGAGCACAGATACGCAGTATTTT.

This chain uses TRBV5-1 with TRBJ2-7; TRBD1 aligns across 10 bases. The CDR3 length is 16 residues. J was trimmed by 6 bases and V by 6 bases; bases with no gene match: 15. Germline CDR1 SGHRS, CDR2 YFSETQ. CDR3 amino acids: CASISGRTGGIREQYF. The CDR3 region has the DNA TGCGCCAGCATCTCCGGAAGGACAGGGGGAATTCGCGAGCAGTACTTC.

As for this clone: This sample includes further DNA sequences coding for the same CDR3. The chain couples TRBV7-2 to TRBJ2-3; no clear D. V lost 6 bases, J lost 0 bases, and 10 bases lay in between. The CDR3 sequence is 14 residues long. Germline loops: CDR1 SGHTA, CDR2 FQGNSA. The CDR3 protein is CASSLTPSTDTQYF. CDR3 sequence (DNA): TGTGCCAGCAGTCTCACCCCTAGCACAGATACGCAGTATTTT.

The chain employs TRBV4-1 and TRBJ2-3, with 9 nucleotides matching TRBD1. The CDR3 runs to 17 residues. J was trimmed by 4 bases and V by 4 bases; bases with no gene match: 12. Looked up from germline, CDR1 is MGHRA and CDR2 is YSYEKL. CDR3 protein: CASSLGFGQGRADTQYF. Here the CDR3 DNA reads TGCGCCAGCAGCCTAGGATTCGGACAGGGGAGGGCAGATACGCAGTATTTT.

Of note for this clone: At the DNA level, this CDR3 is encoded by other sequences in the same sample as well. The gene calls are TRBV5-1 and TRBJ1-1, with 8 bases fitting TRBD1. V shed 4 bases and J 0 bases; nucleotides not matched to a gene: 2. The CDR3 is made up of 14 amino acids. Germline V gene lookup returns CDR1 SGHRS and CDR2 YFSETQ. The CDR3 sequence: CASSPDRVNTEAFF. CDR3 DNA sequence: TGCGCCAGCAGCCCGGACAGGGTGAACACTGAAGCTTTCTTT.

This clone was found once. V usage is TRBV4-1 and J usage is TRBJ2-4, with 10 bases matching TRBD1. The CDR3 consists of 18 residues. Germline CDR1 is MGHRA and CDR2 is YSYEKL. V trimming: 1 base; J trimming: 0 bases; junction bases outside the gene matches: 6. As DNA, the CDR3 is TGCGCCAGCAGCCAAGGGACAGGGGGGGTACTAGCCAAAAACATTCAGTACTTC. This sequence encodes CASSQGTGGVLAKNIQYF.

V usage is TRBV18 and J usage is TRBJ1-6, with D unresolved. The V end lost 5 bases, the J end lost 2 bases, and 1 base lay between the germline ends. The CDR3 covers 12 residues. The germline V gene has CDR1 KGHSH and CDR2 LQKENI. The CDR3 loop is CASSAYNSPLHF. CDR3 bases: TGTGCCAGCTCAGCCTATAATTCACCCCTCCACTTT.

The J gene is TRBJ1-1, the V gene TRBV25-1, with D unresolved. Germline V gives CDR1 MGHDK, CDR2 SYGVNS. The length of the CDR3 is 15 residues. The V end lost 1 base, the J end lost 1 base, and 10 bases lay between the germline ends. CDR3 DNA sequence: TGTGCCAGCAGTGAATCCGGTTACAGGAACACTGAAGCTTTCTTT. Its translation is CASSESGYRNTEAFF.

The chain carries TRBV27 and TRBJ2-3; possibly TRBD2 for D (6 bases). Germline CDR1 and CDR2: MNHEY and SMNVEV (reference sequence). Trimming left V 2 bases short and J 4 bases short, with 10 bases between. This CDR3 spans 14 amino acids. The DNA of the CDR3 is TGTGCCAGCAGTTTAACCGGGACTCCAGATACGCAGTATTTT. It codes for CASSLTGTPDTQYF.

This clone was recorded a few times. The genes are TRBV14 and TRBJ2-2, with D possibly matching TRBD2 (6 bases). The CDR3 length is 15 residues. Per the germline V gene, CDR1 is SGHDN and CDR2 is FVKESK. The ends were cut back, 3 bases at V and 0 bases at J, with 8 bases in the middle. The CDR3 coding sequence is TGTGCCAGCAGCCAGGGAGGTCCGAACACCGGGGAGCTGTTTTTT. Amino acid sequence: CASSQGGPNTGELFF. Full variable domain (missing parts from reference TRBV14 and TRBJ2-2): EAGVTQFPSHSVIEKGQTVTLRCDPISGHDNLYWYRRVMGKEIKFLLHFVKESKQDESGMPNNRFLAERTGGTYSTLKVQPAELEDSGVYFCASSQGGPNTGELFFGEGSRLTVL.

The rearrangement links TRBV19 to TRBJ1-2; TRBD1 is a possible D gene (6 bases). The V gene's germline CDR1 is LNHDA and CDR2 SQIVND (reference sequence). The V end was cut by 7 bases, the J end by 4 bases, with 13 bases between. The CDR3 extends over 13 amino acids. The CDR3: CASTRTVFYGYTF. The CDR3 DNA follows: TGTGCCAGTACTCGGACAGTGTTCTATGGCTACACCTTC.